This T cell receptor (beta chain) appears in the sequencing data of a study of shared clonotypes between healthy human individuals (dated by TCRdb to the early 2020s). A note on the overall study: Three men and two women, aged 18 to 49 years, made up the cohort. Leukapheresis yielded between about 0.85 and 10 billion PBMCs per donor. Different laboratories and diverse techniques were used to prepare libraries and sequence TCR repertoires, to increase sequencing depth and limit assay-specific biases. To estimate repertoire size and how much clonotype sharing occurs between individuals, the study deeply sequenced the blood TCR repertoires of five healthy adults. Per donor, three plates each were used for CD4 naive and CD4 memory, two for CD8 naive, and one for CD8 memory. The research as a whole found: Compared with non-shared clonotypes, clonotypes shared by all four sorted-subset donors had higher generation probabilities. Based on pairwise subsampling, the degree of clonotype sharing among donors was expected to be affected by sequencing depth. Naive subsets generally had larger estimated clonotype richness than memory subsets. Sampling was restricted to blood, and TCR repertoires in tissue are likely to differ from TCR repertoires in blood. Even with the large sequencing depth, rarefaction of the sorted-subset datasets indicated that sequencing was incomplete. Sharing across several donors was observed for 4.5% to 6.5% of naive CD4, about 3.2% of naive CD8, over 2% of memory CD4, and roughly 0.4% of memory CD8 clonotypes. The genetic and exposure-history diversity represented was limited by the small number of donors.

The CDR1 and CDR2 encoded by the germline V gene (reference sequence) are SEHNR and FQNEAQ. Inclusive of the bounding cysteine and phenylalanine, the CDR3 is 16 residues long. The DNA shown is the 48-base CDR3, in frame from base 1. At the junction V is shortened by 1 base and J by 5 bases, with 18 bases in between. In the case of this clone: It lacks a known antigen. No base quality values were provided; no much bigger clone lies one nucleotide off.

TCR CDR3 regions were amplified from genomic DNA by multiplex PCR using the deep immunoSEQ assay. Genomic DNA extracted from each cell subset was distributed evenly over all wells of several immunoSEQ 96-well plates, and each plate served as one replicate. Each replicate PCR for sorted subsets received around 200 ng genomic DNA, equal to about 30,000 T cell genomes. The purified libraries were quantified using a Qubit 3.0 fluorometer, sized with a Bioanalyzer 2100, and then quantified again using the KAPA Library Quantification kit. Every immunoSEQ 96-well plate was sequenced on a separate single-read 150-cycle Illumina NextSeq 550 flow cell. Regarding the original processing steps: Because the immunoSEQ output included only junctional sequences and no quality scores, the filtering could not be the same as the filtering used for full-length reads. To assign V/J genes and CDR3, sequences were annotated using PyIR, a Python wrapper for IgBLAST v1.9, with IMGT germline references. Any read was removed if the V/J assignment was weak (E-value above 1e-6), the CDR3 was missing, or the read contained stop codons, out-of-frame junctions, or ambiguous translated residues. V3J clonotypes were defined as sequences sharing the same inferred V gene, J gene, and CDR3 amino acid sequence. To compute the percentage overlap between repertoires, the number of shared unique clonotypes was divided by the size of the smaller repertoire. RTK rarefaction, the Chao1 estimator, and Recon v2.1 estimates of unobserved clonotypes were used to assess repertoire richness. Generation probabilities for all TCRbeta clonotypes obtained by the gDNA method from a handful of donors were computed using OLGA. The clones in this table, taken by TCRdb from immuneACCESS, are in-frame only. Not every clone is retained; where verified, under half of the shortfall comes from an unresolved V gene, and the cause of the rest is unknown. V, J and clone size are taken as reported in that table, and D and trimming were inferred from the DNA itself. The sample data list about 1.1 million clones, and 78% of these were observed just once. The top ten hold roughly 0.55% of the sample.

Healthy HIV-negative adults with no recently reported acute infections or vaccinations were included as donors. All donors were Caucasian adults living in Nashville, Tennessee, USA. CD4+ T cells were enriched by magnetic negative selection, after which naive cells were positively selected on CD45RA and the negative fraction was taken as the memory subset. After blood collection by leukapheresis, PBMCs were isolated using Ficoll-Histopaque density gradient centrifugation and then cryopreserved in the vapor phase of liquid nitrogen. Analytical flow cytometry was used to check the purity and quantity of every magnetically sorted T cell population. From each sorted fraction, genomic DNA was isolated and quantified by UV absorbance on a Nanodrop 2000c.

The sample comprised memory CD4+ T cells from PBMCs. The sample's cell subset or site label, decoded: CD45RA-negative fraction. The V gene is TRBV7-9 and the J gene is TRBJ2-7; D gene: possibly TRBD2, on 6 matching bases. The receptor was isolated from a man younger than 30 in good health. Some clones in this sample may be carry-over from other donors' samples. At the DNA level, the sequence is TGTGCCAGCAGCTTAGAATGGGGGGAGCCCCTCCACGAGCAGTACTTC. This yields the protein CASSLEWGEPLHEQYF.